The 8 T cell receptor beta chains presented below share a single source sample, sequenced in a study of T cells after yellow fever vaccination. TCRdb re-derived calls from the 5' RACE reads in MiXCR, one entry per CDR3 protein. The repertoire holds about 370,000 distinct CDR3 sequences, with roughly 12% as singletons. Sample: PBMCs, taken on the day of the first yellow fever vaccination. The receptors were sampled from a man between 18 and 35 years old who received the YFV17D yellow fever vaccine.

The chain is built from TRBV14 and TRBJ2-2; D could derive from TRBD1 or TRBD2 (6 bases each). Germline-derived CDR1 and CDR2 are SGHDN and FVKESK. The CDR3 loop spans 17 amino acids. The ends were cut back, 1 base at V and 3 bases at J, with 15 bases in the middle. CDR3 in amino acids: CASSQGRGPGDTGELFF. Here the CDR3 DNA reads TGTGCCAGCAGCCAAGGCCGGGGGCCAGGGGACACCGGGGAGCTGTTTTTT.

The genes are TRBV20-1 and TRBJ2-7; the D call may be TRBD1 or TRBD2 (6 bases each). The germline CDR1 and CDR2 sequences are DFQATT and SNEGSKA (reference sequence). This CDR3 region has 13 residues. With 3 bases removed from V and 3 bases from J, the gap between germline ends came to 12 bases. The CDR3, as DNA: TGCAGTGCTAGCTGGGGGGCAGGCTACGAGCAGTACGTC. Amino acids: CSASWGAGYEQYV.

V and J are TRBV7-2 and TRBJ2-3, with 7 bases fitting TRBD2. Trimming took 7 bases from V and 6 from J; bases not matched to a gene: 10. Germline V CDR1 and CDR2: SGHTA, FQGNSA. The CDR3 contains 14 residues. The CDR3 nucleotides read TGTGCCAGCACCCTTAGCGGGCCTGCCGATACGCAGTATTTT. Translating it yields CASTLSGPADTQYF.

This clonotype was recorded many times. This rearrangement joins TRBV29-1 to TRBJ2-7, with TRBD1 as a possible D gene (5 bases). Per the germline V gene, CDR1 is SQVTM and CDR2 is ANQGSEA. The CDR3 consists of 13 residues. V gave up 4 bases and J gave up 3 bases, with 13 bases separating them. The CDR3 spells CSVAPGINYEQYF. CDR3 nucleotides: TGCAGCGTTGCGCCAGGGATCAACTACGAGCAGTACTTC.

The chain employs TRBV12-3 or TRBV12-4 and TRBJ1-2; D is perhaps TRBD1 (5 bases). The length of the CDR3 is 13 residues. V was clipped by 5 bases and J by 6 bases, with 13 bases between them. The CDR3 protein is CASSPWGSDGYTF. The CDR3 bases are TGTGCCAGCAGTCCCTGGGGGTCAGATGGCTACACCTTC.

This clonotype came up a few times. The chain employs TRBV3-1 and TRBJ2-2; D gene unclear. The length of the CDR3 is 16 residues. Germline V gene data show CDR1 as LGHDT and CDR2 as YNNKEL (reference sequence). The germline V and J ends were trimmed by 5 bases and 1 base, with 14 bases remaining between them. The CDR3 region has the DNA TGTGCCAGCAGCTTTGGACGGCTACGGAACACCGGGGAGCTGTTTTTT. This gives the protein CASSFGRLRNTGELFF.

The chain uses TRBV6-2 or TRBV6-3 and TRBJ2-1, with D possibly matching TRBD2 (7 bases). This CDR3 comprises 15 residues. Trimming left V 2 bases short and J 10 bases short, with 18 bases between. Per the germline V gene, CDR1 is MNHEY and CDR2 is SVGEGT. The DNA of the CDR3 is TGTGCCAGCAGTTACCCCGGGGGGCCCTCTCGAGAGCAGTTCTTC. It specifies CASSYPGGPSREQFF.

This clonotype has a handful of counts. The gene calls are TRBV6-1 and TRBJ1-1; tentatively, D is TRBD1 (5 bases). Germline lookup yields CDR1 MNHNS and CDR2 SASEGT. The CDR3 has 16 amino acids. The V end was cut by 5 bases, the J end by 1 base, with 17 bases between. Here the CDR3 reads CASSRDPQRGNTEAFF. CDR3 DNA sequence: TGTGCCAGCAGTCGGGACCCCCAGAGGGGGAACACTGAAGCTTTCTTT.